Detailed here is one T cell receptor beta chain. This CDR3 region has 13 residues. Germline V lookup: CDR1 DFQATT, CDR2 SNEGSKA (reference sequence). V lost 3 bases, J lost 4 bases, and 10 bases lay in between. The table came from immunoSEQ multiplex PCR; TCRdb's copy has only in-frame clones and leaves some out. Found here are about 410,000 clones, about nine tenths of them singletons; the top ten hold roughly 1.6%. This sample is part of a study of blood T cell repertoires in COVID-19. Source material: peripheral blood. The receptor comes from a woman in her thirties or forties with COVID-19, enrolled during active disease. This chain connects TRBV20-1 to TRBJ2-1; possible D gene TRBD1, 5 bases. The CDR3 protein is CSASPTGYNEQFF. The CDR3 nucleotides are TGCAGTGCTAGTCCCACAGGTTACAATGAGCAGTTCTTC.